A selection of T cell receptor beta chains follows, all from one sample in a study of Ad26.COV2.S vaccination and SARS-CoV-2 variants. Some clones are missing from TCRdb's copy, which holds only in-frame ones; the method was immunoSEQ multiplex PCR. The sample carries roughly 320,000 clones, approximately 86% recorded once. The source was peripheral blood, collected in a trial of Ad26.COV2.S vaccine versus placebo. The receptors originated from a person between 18 and 59 years old who received the Ad26.COV2.S COVID-19 vaccine or a placebo. Each CDR3 is given with its conserved first and last residue. The order of the fields is clone size, V gene, D gene, J gene, CDR3 DNA, CDR3 protein. D genes are given only for firm matches. Size values are once, few and many counts, or a class for expanded clones, and some rows have none.

clone size: NA
V gene: TRBV4-3
D gene: NA
J gene: TRBJ1-1
CDR3 DNA: TGCGCCAGCAGCCAAGATTGGCAGGACACTGAAGCTTTCTTT
CDR3 protein: CASSQDWQDTEAFF

clone size: NA
V gene: TRBV20-1
D gene: NA
J gene: TRBJ1-6
CDR3 DNA: TGCAGTGCTAGTAGGCAGAATGGTTCACCCCTCCACTTT
CDR3 protein: CSASRQNGSPLHF

clone size: NA
V gene: TRBV11-2
D gene: NA
J gene: TRBJ2-7
CDR3 DNA: TGTGCCAGCAGCTTTGCAGTTCCCTACGAGCAGTACTTC
CDR3 protein: CASSFAVPYEQYF

clone size: NA
V gene: TRBV21-1
D gene: NA
J gene: TRBJ1-2
CDR3 DNA: TGTGCCAGCAGCAAACAGGGGGACTATGGCTACACCTTC
CDR3 protein: CASSKQGDYGYTF

clone size: NA
V gene: TRBV19
D gene: TRBD1
J gene: TRBJ2-7
CDR3 DNA: TGTGCCAGTAGTATAGAGAAGGGACAGCGACCCTACGAGCAGTACTTC
CDR3 protein: CASSIEKGQRPYEQYF

clone size: NA
V gene: TRBV5-4
D gene: NA
J gene: TRBJ1-6
CDR3 DNA: TGTGCCAGCAGCGAGGATGCGGCCTATTCACCCCTCCACTTT
CDR3 protein: CASSEDAAYSPLHF

clone size: NA
V gene: TRBV5-8
D gene: NA
J gene: TRBJ2-3
CDR3 DNA: TGTGCCAGCTATCGGCCGGGATCGGCTAGCACAGATACGCAGTATTTT
CDR3 protein: CASYRPGSASTDTQYF

clone size: NA
V gene: TRBV30
D gene: NA
J gene: TRBJ1-6
CDR3 DNA: TGTGCCTGGAGTACCAACAGGCTTAATTCACCCCTCCACTTT
CDR3 protein: CAWSTNRLNSPLHF

clone size: once
V gene: TRBV19
D gene: TRBD1
J gene: TRBJ1-3
CDR3 DNA: TGTGCCAGCGGGACAGAGCTTGGAAACACCATATATTTT
CDR3 protein: CASGTELGNTIYF

clone size: NA
V gene: TRBV30
D gene: NA
J gene: TRBJ1-5
CDR3 DNA: TGTGCCTGGAGCCCTGGGCCCGGCCAGCCCCAGCATTTT
CDR3 protein: CAWSPGPGQPQHF

clone size: NA
V gene: TRBV9
D gene: NA
J gene: TRBJ2-5
CDR3 DNA: TGTGCCAGCAGCGTAGCTACTGAGGGCGGGCAAGAGACCCAGTACTTC
CDR3 protein: CASSVATEGGQETQYF

clone size: NA
V gene: TRBV23-1
D gene: NA
J gene: TRBJ2-7
CDR3 DNA: TGCGCCAGCAGTCAATCGGGGAACCGGGACACCACCTACGAGCAGTACTTC
CDR3 protein: CASSQSGNRDTTYEQYF

clone size: NA
V gene: TRBV12-3/TRBV12-4
D gene: NA
J gene: TRBJ1-3
CDR3 DNA: TGTGCCAGCAGCTTTTATGAGGGAAACACCATATATTTT
CDR3 protein: CASSFYEGNTIYF

clone size: NA
V gene: TRBV12-3/TRBV12-4
D gene: NA
J gene: TRBJ1-1
CDR3 DNA: TGTGCCAGCAGTTTTGGATTCCGGGCTTTCTTT
CDR3 protein: CASSFGFRAFF

clone size: NA
V gene: TRBV3-1/TRBV3-2
D gene: TRBD1
J gene: TRBJ1-5
CDR3 DNA: TGTGCCAGCAGCCATGGACAGGGTCGTCAGCCCCAGCATTTT
CDR3 protein: CASSHGQGRQPQHF

clone size: NA
V gene: TRBV11-3
D gene: TRBD1
J gene: TRBJ2-1
CDR3 DNA: TGTGCCAGCAGCTTAGTCTGGACAGGGATCCATGAGCAGTTCTTC
CDR3 protein: CASSLVWTGIHEQFF

clone size: NA
V gene: TRBV6-5
D gene: NA
J gene: TRBJ2-7
CDR3 DNA: TGTGCCAGCAGTTCAGGGTCGGTGGGGCAGTACTTC
CDR3 protein: CASSSGSVGQYF

clone size: NA
V gene: TRBV6-5
D gene: TRBD1
J gene: TRBJ1-2
CDR3 DNA: TGTGCCAGCAGGTTAACGACAGGGAACTATGGCTACACCTTC
CDR3 protein: CASRLTTGNYGYTF

clone size: NA
V gene: TRBV7-3
D gene: TRBD2
J gene: TRBJ2-2
CDR3 DNA: TGTGCCAGCAGCTTAATAGCGGGGACCAACACCGGGGAGCTGTTTTTT
CDR3 protein: CASSLIAGTNTGELFF

clone size: NA
V gene: TRBV19
D gene: NA
J gene: TRBJ2-5
CDR3 DNA: TGTGCCAGTAGTATACGGCAGGCGCGAACCCTTCAAGAGACCCAGTACTTC
CDR3 protein: CASSIRQARTLQETQYF

clone size: NA
V gene: TRBV5-1
D gene: TRBD1
J gene: TRBJ2-7
CDR3 DNA: TGCGCCAGCAGCTTGGACGGGACAGGGCGCGAGCAGTACTTC
CDR3 protein: CASSLDGTGREQYF

clone size: NA
V gene: TRBV19
D gene: TRBD1
J gene: TRBJ1-5
CDR3 DNA: TGTGCCAGTATCTCAACAGGGGAAGTCAATCAGCCCCAGCATTTT
CDR3 protein: CASISTGEVNQPQHF

clone size: few
V gene: TRBV7-9
D gene: NA
J gene: TRBJ1-6
CDR3 DNA: TGTGCCAGCGGCCGACAGAGGAGCTCCTATAATTCACCCCTCCACTTT
CDR3 protein: CASGRQRSSYNSPLHF

clone size: NA
V gene: TRBV5-1
D gene: NA
J gene: TRBJ1-1
CDR3 DNA: TGCGCCAGCAGCTTGGTATGGGGAATGAACACTGAAGCTTTCTTT
CDR3 protein: CASSLVWGMNTEAFF

clone size: NA
V gene: TRBV6-1
D gene: NA
J gene: TRBJ1-5
CDR3 DNA: TGTGCCAGCAGTGAAGCGTCCGGAATTCAGCCCCAGCATTTT
CDR3 protein: CASSEASGIQPQHF

clone size: NA
V gene: TRBV30
D gene: TRBD1
J gene: TRBJ1-6
CDR3 DNA: TGTGCCTCTCGGGGACAGGGAAATTCACCCCTCCACTTT
CDR3 protein: CASRGQGNSPLHF

clone size: NA
V gene: TRBV2
D gene: TRBD1
J gene: TRBJ2-2
CDR3 DNA: TGTGCCAGCAGCGCACAGGGGGCGATCACCGGGGAGCTGTTTTTT
CDR3 protein: CASSAQGAITGELFF

clone size: NA
V gene: TRBV30
D gene: NA
J gene: TRBJ1-4
CDR3 DNA: TGTGCCTGGAGTTCGAGTCGCGCCGCAACTAATGAAAAACTGTTTTTT
CDR3 protein: CAWSSSRAATNEKLFF

clone size: NA
V gene: TRBV7-9
D gene: TRBD2
J gene: TRBJ2-1
CDR3 DNA: TGTGCCAGCAGCCGAAAGGGCCCTAGCGGGGGTTACAATGAGCAGTTCTTC
CDR3 protein: CASSRKGPSGGYNEQFF

clone size: NA
V gene: TRBV7-3
D gene: NA
J gene: TRBJ2-3
CDR3 DNA: TGTGCCAGCAGCTCCCCCGGGGTCACAGATACGCAGTATTTT
CDR3 protein: CASSSPGVTDTQYF

clone size: NA
V gene: TRBV3-1/TRBV3-2
D gene: NA
J gene: TRBJ1-2
CDR3 DNA: TGTGCCAGCAGCCAATCGGGCGCTCTGAATGGCTACACCTTC
CDR3 protein: CASSQSGALNGYTF

clone size: once
V gene: TRBV4-1
D gene: NA
J gene: TRBJ2-2
CDR3 DNA: TGCGCCAGCAGCCCGCCAGGGGGGCAGATGACCGGGGAGCTGTTTTTT
CDR3 protein: CASSPPGGQMTGELFF

clone size: NA
V gene: TRBV4-1
D gene: NA
J gene: TRBJ2-5
CDR3 DNA: TGCGCCAGCAGCCAAGTACGGCACCAAGAGACCCAGTACTTC
CDR3 protein: CASSQVRHQETQYF

clone size: NA
V gene: TRBV7-7
D gene: TRBD1
J gene: TRBJ2-5
CDR3 DNA: TGTGCCAGCAGCTCTGACAGGGCTGAGACCCAGTACTTC
CDR3 protein: CASSSDRAETQYF

clone size: few
V gene: TRBV25-1
D gene: TRBD2
J gene: TRBJ2-1
CDR3 DNA: TGTGCCAGCAGTGCTGTAAAGGGAGCGGGGGGCCGGGGTGAGCAGTTCTTC
CDR3 protein: CASSAVKGAGGRGEQFF

clone size: NA
V gene: TRBV7-9
D gene: NA
J gene: TRBJ2-5
CDR3 DNA: TGTGCCAGCAGCTCCTACCCTTTAGGAGAAGGCCAAGAGACCCAGTACTTC
CDR3 protein: CASSSYPLGEGQETQYF

clone size: NA
V gene: TRBV15
D gene: NA
J gene: TRBJ2-1
CDR3 DNA: TGTGCCACCAGCAGGACCCTGGGGAATGAGCAGTTCTTC
CDR3 protein: CATSRTLGNEQFF

clone size: NA
V gene: TRBV6-6
D gene: NA
J gene: TRBJ1-3
CDR3 DNA: TGTGCCAGCAGTTACTATAGGGGTTCCTCTGGAAACACCATATATTTT
CDR3 protein: CASSYYRGSSGNTIYF

clone size: NA
V gene: TRBV18
D gene: NA
J gene: TRBJ2-7
CDR3 DNA: TGTGCCAGCTCCGAGGAAGCCCTCTACGAGCAGTACTTC
CDR3 protein: CASSEEALYEQYF

clone size: NA
V gene: TRBV2
D gene: TRBD2
J gene: TRBJ2-3
CDR3 DNA: TGTGCCAGCACCTGGACTAGCCCCACAGATACGCAGTATTTT
CDR3 protein: CASTWTSPTDTQYF

clone size: NA
V gene: TRBV12-3/TRBV12-4
D gene: NA
J gene: TRBJ1-1
CDR3 DNA: TGTGCCAGCAGTCTGGGGAGGAACACTGAAGCTTTCTTT
CDR3 protein: CASSLGRNTEAFF

clone size: NA
V gene: TRBV2
D gene: TRBD1
J gene: TRBJ1-6
CDR3 DNA: TGTGCCAGCACCCCTAACCTGGACAGGGCCTATAATTCACCCCTCCACTTT
CDR3 protein: CASTPNLDRAYNSPLHF

clone size: NA
V gene: TRBV10-1
D gene: NA
J gene: TRBJ1-1
CDR3 DNA: TGCGCCAGCAGTGTCTCAGGGAAAGGGACTGAAGCTTTCTTT
CDR3 protein: CASSVSGKGTEAFF

clone size: NA
V gene: TRBV11-2
D gene: NA
J gene: TRBJ1-2
CDR3 DNA: TGTGCCAGCAGCTTAGATTTCCAGACACTCGCCCAGAGCTACACCTTC
CDR3 protein: CASSLDFQTLAQSYTF

clone size: NA
V gene: TRBV30
D gene: NA
J gene: TRBJ2-7
CDR3 DNA: TGTGCCTGGAGTGGATCATACGAGCAGTACTTC
CDR3 protein: CAWSGSYEQYF

clone size: NA
V gene: TRBV7-3
D gene: TRBD2
J gene: TRBJ2-3
CDR3 DNA: TGTGCCAGCAGCTCCCCTCGCGGGGGGTCCCCTAGCACAGATACGCAGTATTTT
CDR3 protein: CASSSPRGGSPSTDTQYF

clone size: NA
V gene: TRBV5-1
D gene: NA
J gene: TRBJ2-6
CDR3 DNA: TGCGCCAGCAGTGAGGGAGCTTATGGGGCCAACGTCCTGACTTTC
CDR3 protein: CASSEGAYGANVLTF

clone size: NA
V gene: TRBV3-1/TRBV3-2
D gene: TRBD2
J gene: TRBJ2-2
CDR3 DNA: TGTGCCAGCAGCCAGTTTCCTCCGCTAGCGGGGGCCAGCCCCGGGGAGCTGTTTTTT
CDR3 protein: CASSQFPPLAGASPGELFF

clone size: many
V gene: TRBV19
D gene: TRBD1
J gene: TRBJ1-3
CDR3 DNA: TGTGCCAGTATGGGACAGGGGGCAAGTGGAAACACCATATATTTT
CDR3 protein: CASMGQGASGNTIYF

clone size: NA
V gene: TRBV30
D gene: NA
J gene: TRBJ2-1
CDR3 DNA: TGTGCCTCCCCTACAGGGTCTCGGGAGAATGAGCAGTTCTTC
CDR3 protein: CASPTGSRENEQFF

clone size: once
V gene: TRBV4-1
D gene: NA
J gene: TRBJ2-1
CDR3 DNA: TGCGCCAGCAGCCGGGGGGAGAGGCCGGGGTACAATGAGCAGTTCTTC
CDR3 protein: CASSRGERPGYNEQFF

clone size: NA
V gene: TRBV2
D gene: NA
J gene: TRBJ1-1
CDR3 DNA: TGTGCCAGCAGTGAAGTATGGGCAAGTGAAGCTTTCTTT
CDR3 protein: CASSEVWASEAFF

clone size: NA
V gene: TRBV19
D gene: NA
J gene: TRBJ1-1
CDR3 DNA: TGTGCCAGTAACCCCGGGGGTTGGTACACTGAAGCTTTCTTT
CDR3 protein: CASNPGGWYTEAFF

clone size: NA
V gene: TRBV6-1
D gene: TRBD1
J gene: TRBJ1-6
CDR3 DNA: TGTGCCAGCAGTGATACTGTATTTGCCAGGGGGCAGAATTCACCCCTCCACTTT
CDR3 protein: CASSDTVFARGQNSPLHF

clone size: NA
V gene: TRBV19
D gene: NA
J gene: TRBJ1-6
CDR3 DNA: TGTGCCAGTAGTATCTCCTTTGGATCACCCCTCCACTTT
CDR3 protein: CASSISFGSPLHF

clone size: NA
V gene: TRBV7-2
D gene: TRBD2
J gene: TRBJ2-2
CDR3 DNA: TGTGCTACCAACAGCGGGGGGGCTTCCGGGGAGCTGTTTTTT
CDR3 protein: CATNSGGASGELFF